What follows are 15 T cell receptor beta chains derived from one specimen sequenced in a study of T-cell memory formation after mild COVID-19. TCRdb processed the 5' RACE reads anew with MiXCR; each CDR3 protein has one entry. The sample has about 410,000 distinct CDR3 sequences, approximately 18% seen once; the top ten hold about a fifth. Sequencing used PBMCs or a T cell subset sorted from them (not recorded which). All receptors derive from a man between 18 and 29 years old who had mild COVID-19 (a few samples of this study predate the infection). Cell type and time point are not known.

The V gene is TRBV7-9, the J gene TRBJ1-1; D not certain. This CDR3 region has 15 residues. Trimming removed 1 base from V and 1 base from J, with 10 bases in between. Per the germline V gene, CDR1 is SEHNR and CDR2 is FQNEAQ (reference sequence). CDR3 protein: CASSLDGIRNTEAFF. The CDR3 DNA reads TGTGCCAGCAGCTTAGACGGGATACGGAACACTGAAGCTTTCTTT.

This sequence joins TRBV6-1 and TRBJ2-1; D unresolved. Germline CDR1 MNHNS, CDR2 SASEGT. The CDR3 loop spans 15 amino acids. Trimming cost V 0 bases and J 9 bases, with 15 bases left between them. CDR3 protein: CASSEATFSGSEQFF. In DNA, the CDR3 is TGTGCCAGCAGTGAAGCGACGTTTTCGGGCTCTGAGCAGTTCTTC.

The chain uses TRBV4-3 and TRBJ1-1, with 8 bases that match TRBD1. Germline V gives CDR1 LGHNA, CDR2 YSLEER. The CDR3 is 15 amino acids. The trim removed 4 bases at V and 6 bases at J, leaving 10 bases unmatched. Here the CDR3 reads CASSPKYQGAAEAFF. CDR3 bases: TGCGCCAGCAGCCCTAAATATCAGGGGGCGGCTGAAGCTTTCTTT.

This clonotype was counted between two and nine times. This sequence joins TRBV7-3 and TRBJ2-7, with D possibly being TRBD1 (6 bases). V dropped 1 base and J dropped 0 bases, with 10 bases sitting between them. Germline CDR1 reads SGHTA; CDR2 reads FQGTGA. This CDR3 comprises 15 residues. CDR3 DNA: TGTGCCAGCAGCTTAAACGCAGGGGACTCCTACGAGCAGTACTTC. It is translated as CASSLNAGDSYEQYF. Together with reference TRBV7-3 and TRBJ2-7, the CDR3 gives the full variable domain: GAGVSQTPSNKVTEKGKYVELRCDPISGHTALYWYRQSLGQGPEFLIYFQGTGAADDSGLPNDRFFAVRPEGSVSTLKIQRTERGDSAVYLCASSLNAGDSYEQYFGPGTRLTVT.

Points on this clonotype: The junction differs from germline at one of its ends, possibly a read error. The chain recombines TRBV3-1 with TRBJ2-6; D gene unclear. This CDR3 has 15 residues. Germline loops: CDR1 LGHDT, CDR2 YNNKEL (reference sequence). The CDR3 spells CDSSPAVAGANVLTF. The CDR3 region has the DNA TGTGACAGCAGCCCTGCCGTCGCTGGGGCCAACGTCCTGACTTTC.

In its sample, this clonotype was seen many times. This chain links TRBV7-2 with TRBJ2-2; D is possibly TRBD2 (5 bases). The CDR3 runs to 15 residues. Between the trimmed V and J ends, which lost 5 bases and 1 base, there was a span of 11 bases. Germline CDR1 is SGHTA and CDR2 is FQGNSA. The CDR3, as DNA: TGTGCCAGCAGCCCCCGAGAGGGGAACACCGGGGAGCTGTTTTTT. Its protein product is CASSPREGNTGELFF. The variable domain in full, completed from reference TRBV7-2 and TRBJ2-2, reads GAGVSQSPSNKVTEKGKDVELRCDPISGHTALYWYRQSLGQGLEFLIYFQGNSAPDKSGLPSDRFSAERTGGSVSTLTIQRTQQEDSAVYLCASSPREGNTGELFFGEGSRLTVL.

The rearrangement uses TRBV9 and TRBJ2-3; 10 bases match TRBD2. Trimming cost V 1 base and J 1 base; bases outside gene matches: 6. Per germline, CDR1 SGDLS and CDR2 YYNGEE. The CDR3 has 17 residues. Written as DNA, the CDR3 is TGTGCCAGCAGCGTACCATTAGCGGGGGGTCGCACAGATACGCAGTATTTT. Protein sequence: CASSVPLAGGRTDTQYF.

This clonotype occurred once. The genes are TRBV4-3 and TRBJ2-6; the D gene is possibly TRBD2 (5 bases). The CDR3 is 17 amino acids. V was shortened by 0 bases and J by 1 base, with 10 bases between the two germline ends. Germline loops: CDR1 LGHNA, CDR2 YSLEER. CDR3 sequence (DNA): TGCGCCAGCAGCCAAGAGTGGTCGGGATCTGGGGCCAACGTCCTGACTTTC. Translation gives CASSQEWSGSGANVLTF.

This clonotype has a handful of counts. The rearrangement links TRBV6-5 to TRBJ2-7, with TRBD1 identical over 10 bases. V shed 0 bases, J shed 4 bases, and the junction held 9 bases outside the gene matches. The CDR3 sequence is 17 residues long. Germline assignment: CDR1 MNHEY and CDR2 SVGAGI. This CDR3 is CASSYSAGTGAMYEQYF. CDR3 nucleotides: TGTGCCAGCAGTTACTCCGCCGGGACAGGGGCGATGTACGAGCAGTACTTC.

This clonotype came up a few times. This chain links TRBV5-1 with TRBJ1-1; tentatively, D is TRBD1 (6 bases). Trimming pared 1 base from V and 7 bases from J, leaving 23 bases between. Germline CDR1 and CDR2: SGHRS and YFSETQ. CDR3 length: 17 residues. The CDR3 DNA sequence: TGCGCCAGCAGCTTGAGGGGGGGCGGCAGTATGAACGGTGAAGCTTTCTTT. This gives the protein CASSLRGGGSMNGEAFF.

This clonotype has only a few counts. The CDR3 reads CASSVTSTYTDTQYF. The CDR3 nucleotides are TGTGCCAGCAGCGTGACTAGTACATACACAGATACGCAGTATTTT. This sequence joins TRBV5-4 and TRBJ2-3; D may be TRBD2 (6 bases). V lost 4 bases and J 2 bases, leaving 14 bases between the germline ends. The CDR3 runs 15 residues. The germline V gene encodes CDR1 SGHNT and CDR2 YYREEE (reference sequence).

This clonotype turned up a few times. This sequence joins TRBV7-9 and TRBJ2-1, with 13 bases lining up with TRBD2. Germline CDR1 and CDR2: SEHNR and FQNEAQ (reference sequence). The CDR3 sequence is 18 residues long. With 5 bases clipped from V and 2 bases from J, the junction kept 9 bases outside the gene matches. CDR3 loop: CASSPGTSGEKAYNEQFF. In nucleotides, the CDR3 is TGTGCCAGCAGCCCCGGGACTAGCGGGGAAAAGGCCTACAATGAGCAGTTCTTC.

The table lists this clonotype with many counts. This chain uses TRBV27 with TRBJ2-7; 7 positions agree with TRBD1. The germline V gene encodes CDR1 MNHEY and CDR2 SMNVEV (reference sequence). The CDR3 is 14 amino acids. J lost 4 bases, V lost 2 bases, and 5 bases had no gene match. CDR3 in DNA: TGTGCCAGCAGTTTACGACAGGGTTTTTACGAGCAGTACTTC. It translates to CASSLRQGFYEQYF.

This clonotype has a handful of counts. The chain carries TRBV25-1 and TRBJ2-6, with D possibly matching TRBD1 (5 bases). The CDR3 loop spans 16 amino acids. V was cut by 1 base and J by 0 bases, with 7 bases left in between. CDR1 MGHDK and CDR2 SYGVNS come from the germline V gene. The CDR3 sequence is CASSEWGASGANVLTF. The CDR3 nucleotides are TGTGCCAGCAGTGAATGGGGCGCCTCTGGGGCCAACGTCCTGACTTTC.

The V call is TRBV5-1, the J call TRBJ1-5; no definite D call. Germline V gene data show CDR1 as SGHRS and CDR2 as YFSETQ. The ends were cut back, 1 base at V and 3 bases at J, with 11 bases in the middle. The length of the CDR3 is 15 residues. CDR3 protein: CASSLRTDNNQPQHF. The CDR3 DNA is TGCGCCAGCAGCTTGAGAACTGACAACAATCAGCCCCAGCATTTT.